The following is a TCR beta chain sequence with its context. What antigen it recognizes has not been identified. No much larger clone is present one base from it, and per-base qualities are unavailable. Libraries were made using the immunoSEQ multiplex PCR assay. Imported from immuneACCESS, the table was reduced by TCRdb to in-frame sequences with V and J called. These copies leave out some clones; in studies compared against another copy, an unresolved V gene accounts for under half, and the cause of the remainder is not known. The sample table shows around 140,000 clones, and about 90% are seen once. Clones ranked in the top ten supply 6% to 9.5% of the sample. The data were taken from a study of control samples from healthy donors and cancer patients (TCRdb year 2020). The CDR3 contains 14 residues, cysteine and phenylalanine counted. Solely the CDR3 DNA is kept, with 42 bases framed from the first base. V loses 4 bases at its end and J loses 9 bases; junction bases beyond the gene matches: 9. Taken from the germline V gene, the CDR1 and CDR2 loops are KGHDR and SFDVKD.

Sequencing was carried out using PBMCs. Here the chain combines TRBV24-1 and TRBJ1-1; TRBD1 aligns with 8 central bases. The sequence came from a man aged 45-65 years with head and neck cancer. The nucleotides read TGTGCCACCAGTGACTCCGGGACAGGCCCTAAAGCTTTCTTT. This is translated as CATSDSGTGPKAFF.